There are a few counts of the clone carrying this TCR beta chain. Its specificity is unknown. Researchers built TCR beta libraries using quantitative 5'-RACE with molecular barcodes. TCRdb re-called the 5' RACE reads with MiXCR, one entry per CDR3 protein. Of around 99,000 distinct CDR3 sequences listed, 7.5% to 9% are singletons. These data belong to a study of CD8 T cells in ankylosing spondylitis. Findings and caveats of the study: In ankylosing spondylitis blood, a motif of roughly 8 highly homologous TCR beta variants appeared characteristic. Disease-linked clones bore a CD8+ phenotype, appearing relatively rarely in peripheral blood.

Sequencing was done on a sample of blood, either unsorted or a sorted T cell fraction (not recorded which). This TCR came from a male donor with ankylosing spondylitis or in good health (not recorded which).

In DNA form, the CDR3 reads TGTGCCAGCTCCCAAACGGCTGACGGTTACGAGCAGTACTTC. Its protein is CASSQTADGYEQYF. The chain joins TRBV18 to TRBJ2-7; no firm D call. The V end was cut by 6 bases, the J end by 4 bases, with 16 bases between. This CDR3 comprises 14 residues. The germline V gene has CDR1 KGHSH and CDR2 LQKENI.